These 30 T cell receptor beta chains were sequenced from one sample in a study of molecular identifiers for immune sequencing clone quantification. TCRdb redid the calling of the PCR reads with MiXCR, one entry per CDR3 protein. The sample holds approximately 590,000 distinct CDR3 sequences, roughly 27% seen once. The specimen was naive CD8+ T cells from blood, with Jurkat cell RNA spiked in. Subset defined: FACS-sorted CD8+CD4-CCR7+CD45RA+ naive T cells. The receptors come from a human donor in good health. Some libraries in this study had Jurkat cell RNA spiked in.

The genes are TRBV5-1 and TRBJ2-1; 8 bases align to TRBD2. Germline V gene lookup returns CDR1 SGHRS and CDR2 YFSETQ. V lost 7 bases to trimming and J lost 6 bases; unmatched junction nucleotides: 9. The CDR3 length is 14 residues. The CDR3 coding sequence is TGCGCCAGCCACATCGGGGGGGCCCCCAATGAGCAGTTCTTC. This encodes CASHIGGAPNEQFF.

This clonotype has only a few counts. J is TRBJ2-1 and V is TRBV4-1; 7 bases are a match to TRBD2. Germline CDR1 is MGHRA and CDR2 is YSYEKL. With 0 bases clipped from V and 3 bases from J, the junction kept 8 bases outside the gene matches. This CDR3 has 17 residues. The CDR3: CASSQDWAGAGYNEQFF. For the CDR3, the DNA is TGCGCCAGCAGCCAAGATTGGGCGGGAGCAGGCTACAATGAGCAGTTCTTC.

A remark on this clonotype: The junction and the germline gene differ at one end; a read error may be behind it. V is TRBV2 and J is TRBJ1-1, with 8 positions matching TRBD1. This CDR3 comprises 15 residues. Germline CDR1 reads SNHLY; CDR2 reads FYNNEI. The CDR3 nucleotides are TGTGCCAGCAGTGGGGCAGGGGGCTTGTGCGCTGAGGCTTTCTTT. Translation: CASSGAGGLCAEAFF.

In the case of this clonotype: Relative to the germline gene, one junction end is altered; a read error may explain this. The rearrangement links TRBV14 to TRBJ1-1; D is undetermined. This CDR3 contains 16 residues. Germline values: CDR1 SGHDN, CDR2 FVKESK. CDR3 residues: CASSQDEALMNTQAFF. The DNA for the CDR3 is TGTGCCAGCAGCCAAGATGAGGCGCTAATGAACACTCAAGCTTTCTTT. The whole variable domain, remainder taken from reference TRBV14 and TRBJ1-1, is EAGVTQFPSHSVIEKGQTVTLRCDPISGHDNLYWYRRVMGKEIKFLLHFVKESKQDESGMPNNRFLAERTGGTYSTLKVQPAELEDSGVYFCASSQDEALMNTQAFFGQGTRLTVV.

The genes are TRBV30 and TRBJ2-1, with 7 bases fitting TRBD1. CDR1 is GTSNPN and CDR2 is SVGIG in the germline V gene (reference sequence). The ends lost 4 bases at V and 3 bases at J; junction bases unmatched: 9. The CDR3 contains 15 residues. The DNA of the CDR3 is TGTGCCTGGAAAATTGTACAGGGGTTCTACAATGAGCAGTTCTTC. This gives the protein CAWKIVQGFYNEQFF.

This clonotype was counted a few times. The CDR3 loop is CASSLPPNTEAFF. The CDR3, as DNA: TGTGCCAGCAGCCTGCCCCCGAACACTGAAGCTTTCTTT. The chain employs TRBV7-9 and TRBJ1-1; D gene uncertain. Germline CDR1 SEHNR, CDR2 FQNEAQ (reference sequence). The CDR3 runs 13 residues. The ends were cut back, 5 bases at V and 1 base at J, with 8 bases in the middle.

This clonotype was counted ten times or more. This chain links TRBV4-3 with TRBJ1-1; D is ambiguous. From germline, CDR1 is LGHNA and CDR2 YSLEER. V lost 4 bases and J lost 4, with 16 bases in between. This CDR3 has 15 residues. CDR3 coding DNA: TGCGCCAGCAGCCCCCCAGGTTTGGGAGCCACTGAAGCTTTCTTT. It is translated as CASSPPGLGATEAFF.

This clonotype occurred many times. This chain links TRBV19 with TRBJ2-7; D is undetermined. The CDR3 is 13 residues long. V was cut by 3 bases and J by 2 bases, with 8 bases left in between. Germline V gives CDR1 LNHDA, CDR2 SQIVND (reference sequence). The CDR3: CASSMTGPYEQYF. CDR3 bases: TGTGCCAGTAGTATGACCGGACCCTACGAGCAGTACTTC.

In this sample, this clonotype turned up a few times. The J gene is TRBJ2-3, the V gene TRBV11-3; 12 bases are a match to TRBD2. The ends lost 3 bases at V and 4 bases at J; junction bases unmatched: 5. Germline CDR1 reads SGHNT; CDR2 reads YENEEA. CDR3 length: 16 residues. CDR3: CASSLTSGSGSDTQYF. DNA of the CDR3: TGTGCCAGCAGCTTGACTAGCGGGAGCGGCTCAGATACGCAGTATTTT.

The table lists this clonotype with a few counts. V is TRBV7-9 and J is TRBJ1-3; D remains ambiguous. CDR3 length equals 14 residues. V lost 5 bases to trimming and J lost 0 bases, with 8 bases between them. Germline CDR1 reads SEHNR; CDR2 reads FQNEAQ (reference sequence). The CDR3 reads CASSTSSSGNTIYF. CDR3 nucleotide sequence: TGTGCCAGCAGCACGAGTAGCTCTGGAAACACCATATATTTT.

J is TRBJ2-7 and V is TRBV7-9, with unresolved D. This CDR3 has 12 residues. The germline V gene encodes CDR1 SEHNR and CDR2 FQNEAQ (reference sequence). V shed 3 bases and J shed 2 bases, with 5 bases lying between them. The CDR3 nucleotides read TGTGCCAGCAGCTTCGAGCCCTACGAGCAGTACTTC. Translating it yields CASSFEPYEQYF.

Of note for this clonotype: A much larger clone lies one base from this, so it may be a read error. The J gene is TRBJ2-7, the V gene TRBV6-5, with TRBD1 identical over 8 bases. CDR3 size: 15 residues. Germline V gene data show CDR1 as MNHEY and CDR2 as SVGAGI. CDR3 loop: CASSYGGTGTYEQNF. The CDR3 DNA is TGTGCCAGCAGTTACGGAGGGACAGGAACCTACGAGCAGAACTTC.

The chain uses TRBV3-1 and TRBJ2-7; TRBD1 aligns across 7 bases. After removal of 4 bases from V and 7 bases from J, the junction contained 16 bases not matched to a gene. The germline V gene encodes CDR1 LGHDT and CDR2 YNNKEL (reference sequence). The CDR3 runs 16 residues. DNA for the CDR3: TGTGCCAGCAGCCGGACAGGACGACGAGCATGGGGGGAGCAGTACTTC. This sequence encodes CASSRTGRRAWGEQYF.

In its sample, this clonotype was seen a few times. The chain is built from TRBV4-3 and TRBJ2-7, with TRBD1 matching 9 bases. This CDR3 is built from 15 residues. V was pared by 1 base and J by 4 bases, with 5 bases of the junction left unmatched. Germline lookup yields CDR1 LGHNA and CDR2 YSLEER. The chain's CDR3 is CASSQAGTGLYEQYF. The CDR3 bases are TGCGCCAGCAGCCAAGCAGGGACAGGGTTATACGAGCAGTACTTC.

As concerns this clonotype: The junction differs from germline at one of its ends, possibly a read error. This chain links TRBV3-1 with TRBJ1-5, with D perhaps TRBD1 (5 bases). The CDR3 is 15 amino acids. Germline CDR1 reads LGHDT; CDR2 reads YNNKEL (reference sequence). CDR3 protein: CASRQDSGSNQPQHF. Here the CDR3 DNA reads TGTGCCAGCAGACAAGACAGTGGTAGCAATCAGCCCCAGCATTTT.

The chain has TRBV13 and TRBJ1-2; possibly TRBD1 for D (5 bases). The germline V gene has CDR1 PRHDT and CDR2 FYEKMQ (reference sequence). This CDR3 contains 14 residues. V was shortened by 1 base and J by 4 bases, with 10 bases between the two germline ends. The CDR3 region has the DNA TGTGCCAGCAGCTTAGTGGGGGAACTCTATGGCTACACCTTC. It codes for CASSLVGELYGYTF.

This clonotype has a count of ten or more. The chain has TRBV15 and TRBJ2-5; no reliable D call. Germline CDR1 LNHNV, CDR2 YYDKDF (reference sequence). The CDR3 length is 15 residues. The V gene lost 3 bases and the J gene lost 1 base, with 12 bases spanning the gap. The CDR3 DNA is TGTGCCACCAGCAGCTCGGTTGTGGGCCAAGAGACCCAGTACTTC. Translated, it gives CATSSSVVGQETQYF.

Many counts were recorded for this clonotype. The genes are TRBV14 and TRBJ2-1; 9 positions agree with TRBD2. CDR1 is SGHDN, CDR2 FVKESK, per germline. The CDR3 has 13 residues. The V and J ends lost 4 bases and 8 bases, in that order; junction bases with no gene match: 3. CDR3 loop: CASSPGLAHEQFF. CDR3 nucleotides: TGTGCCAGCAGCCCGGGACTAGCTCATGAGCAGTTCTTC.

This clonotype was seen ten or more times. The chain couples TRBV7-2 to TRBJ2-7; TRBD2 aligns across 11 bases. Germline V gene sequence: CDR1 SGHTA, CDR2 FQGNSA. The CDR3 totals 16 residues. J was trimmed by 4 bases and V by 5 bases; bases with no gene match: 10. Here the CDR3 reads CASSPRDSGGAYEQYF. CDR3 sequence (DNA): TGTGCCAGCAGCCCTCGGGATAGCGGGGGGGCATACGAGCAGTACTTC.

The CDR3 region has the DNA TGTGCCAGCAGCTACCTGGCGGGAGGGATGAATGAGCAGTTCTTC. It yields the protein CASSYLAGGMNEQFF. J is TRBJ2-1 and V is TRBV7-3; 9 bases agree with TRBD2. V lost 4 bases to trimming and J lost 7 bases; unmatched junction nucleotides: 8. This CDR3 has 15 residues. Germline V lookup: CDR1 SGHTA, CDR2 FQGTGA.

Regarding this clonotype: Since a much larger clone is just one base distant, this may be a read error. The chain joins TRBV6-5 to TRBJ2-2; perhaps D is TRBD1 or TRBD2 (5 bases each). CDR1 and CDR2 (germline): MNHEY, SVGAGI. The length of the CDR3 is 14 residues. DNA of the CDR3: TGTGCCAGCAGTATTAGACAGAACACCGGGGAGCTGTCTTTT. Its translation is CASSIRQNTGELSF.

A note on this clonotype: This may be a read error: a much more frequent sequence differs by one nucleotide. The CDR3 loop reads CATAPTTGVQPQYF. CDR3 nucleotide sequence: TGTGCCACAGCTCCCACGACGGGGGTCCAGCCCCAGTATTTT. The rearrangement joins TRBV19 to TRBJ1-5; D perhaps matches TRBD2 (6 bases). With the DNA end fitting TRBJ2-3 better, the J assignment may be wrong. This CDR3 spans 14 amino acids. The germline gives CDR1 LNHDA, CDR2 SQIVND (reference sequence).

The chain couples TRBV7-9 to TRBJ2-1; D gene uncertain. CDR1 and CDR2 (germline): SEHNR, FQNEAQ (reference sequence). This CDR3 comprises 15 residues. Trimming removed 1 base from V and 2 bases from J, with 9 bases in between. The CDR3 DNA reads as TGTGCCAGCAGCTTAGATGCAGGCCCCTACAATGAGCAGTTCTTC. It specifies CASSLDAGPYNEQFF.

For this clonotype: A much larger clonotype is one base distant, so this may be a read error. The CDR3 end shows no conserved phenylalanine or tryptophan, and so a read error is likely. The chain has TRBV20-1 and TRBJ2-7, with TRBD2 matching 7 bases. The germline gives CDR1 DFQATT, CDR2 SNEGSKA (reference sequence). The CDR3 sequence is 13 residues long. With 6 bases clipped from V and 0 bases from J, the junction kept 5 bases outside the gene matches. CDR3 loop: CSALSGTSYEQYS. Here the CDR3 DNA reads TGCAGTGCCCTAAGCGGGACCTCCTACGAGCAGTACTCC.

This clonotype has at least ten counts. V and J are TRBV6-2 or TRBV6-3 and TRBJ1-5; possibly TRBD1 for D (5 bases). The germline V gene has CDR1 MNHEY and CDR2 SVGEGT. The CDR3 is made up of 14 amino acids. The V end was cut by 6 bases, the J end by 4 bases, with 13 bases between. Here the CDR3 reads CASSRDILNQPQHF. CDR3 DNA sequence: TGTGCCAGCAGCAGGGATATCCTAAATCAGCCCCAGCATTTT.

This clonotype has a handful of counts. The rearrangement joins TRBV5-1 to TRBJ2-2; no definite D call. Trimming shortened V by 9 bases and J by 1 base, and 4 bases separated the two germline ends. CDR3 length: 11 amino acids. Germline V gene lookup returns CDR1 SGHRS and CDR2 YFSETQ. CDR3 DNA: TGCGCCACCGGGAACACCGGGGAGCTGTTTTTT. The encoded protein is CATGNTGELFF.

This chain joins TRBV16 and TRBJ2-5; D gene unclear. The germline V and J ends were trimmed by 2 bases and 1 base, with 11 bases remaining between them. The CDR3 is 15 residues long. Germline V lookup: CDR1 KGHSY, CDR2 FQNENV. For the CDR3, the DNA is TGTGCCAGCAGCCAAACTCACCTACTCCAAGAGACCCAGTACTTC. Its protein product is CASSQTHLLQETQYF.

The DNA of the CDR3 is TGTGCCAGCAGTGGAAGAAGGGGGCGCGGGGATGAAAAACTGTTTTTT. Translation gives CASSGRRGRGDEKLFF. The chain recombines TRBV27 with TRBJ1-4, with 7 bases fitting TRBD1. Trimming at V came to 5 bases and at J to 6 bases, leaving 12 bases not matched to a gene. The length of the CDR3 is 16 residues. Germline-derived CDR1 and CDR2 are MNHEY and SMNVEV (reference sequence).

The table lists this clonotype with a few counts. At one of its ends the junction is not consistent with the germline gene, which may arise from a read error. The V call is TRBV6-1, the J call TRBJ2-2; 9 nucleotides match TRBD2. The V gene's germline CDR1 is MNHNS and CDR2 SASEGT. This CDR3 spans 15 amino acids. CDR3 coding DNA: TGTGCCGGCAGTGTGCGTCTAGCGGGACCCGGGGAGCTGTTTTTT. Protein: CAGSVRLAGPGELFF.

Remarks on this clonotype: Mismatch with germline at one junction end may stem from a read error. Here the CDR3 reads CASSSIYERYF. The CDR3 nucleotides read TGTGCCAGCAGTTCCATCTACGAGCGGTACTTC. The rearrangement joins TRBV28 to TRBJ2-7; D not certain. The length of the CDR3 is 11 residues. Germline CDR1 reads MDHEN; CDR2 reads SYDVKM.